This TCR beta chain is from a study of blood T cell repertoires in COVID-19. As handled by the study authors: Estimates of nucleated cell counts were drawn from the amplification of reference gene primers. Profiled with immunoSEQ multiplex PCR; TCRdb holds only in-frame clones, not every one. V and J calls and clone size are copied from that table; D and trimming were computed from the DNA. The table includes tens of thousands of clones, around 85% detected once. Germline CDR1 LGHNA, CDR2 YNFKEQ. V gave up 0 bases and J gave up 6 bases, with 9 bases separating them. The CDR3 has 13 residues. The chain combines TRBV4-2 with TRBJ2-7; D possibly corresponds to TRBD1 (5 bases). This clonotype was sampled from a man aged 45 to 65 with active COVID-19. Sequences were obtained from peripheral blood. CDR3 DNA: TGTGCCAGCAGCCAAGACGGCCAGGGCGAGCAGTACTTC. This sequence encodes CASSQDGQGEQYF.